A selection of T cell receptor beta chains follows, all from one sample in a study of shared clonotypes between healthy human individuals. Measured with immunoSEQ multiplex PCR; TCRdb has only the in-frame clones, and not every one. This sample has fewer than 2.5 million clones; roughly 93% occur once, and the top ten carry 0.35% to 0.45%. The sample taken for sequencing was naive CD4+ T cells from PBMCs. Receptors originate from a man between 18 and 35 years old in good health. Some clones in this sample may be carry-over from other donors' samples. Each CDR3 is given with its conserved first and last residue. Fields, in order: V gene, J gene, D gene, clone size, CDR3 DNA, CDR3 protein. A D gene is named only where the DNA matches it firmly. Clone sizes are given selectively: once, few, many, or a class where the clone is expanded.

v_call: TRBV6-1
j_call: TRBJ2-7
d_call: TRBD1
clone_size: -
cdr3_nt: TGTGCCACCTCAACAGGGGGTCCGAACGAGCAGTACTTC
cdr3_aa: CATSTGGPNEQYF

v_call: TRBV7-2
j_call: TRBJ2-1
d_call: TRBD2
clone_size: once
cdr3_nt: TGTGCCAGCAGCTTGACTAGCGGGAGGGACAATGAGCAGTTCTTC
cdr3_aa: CASSLTSGRDNEQFF

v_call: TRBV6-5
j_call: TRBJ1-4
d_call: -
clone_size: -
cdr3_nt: TGTGCCAGCAGGGGGCGTGAAAAACTGTTTTTT
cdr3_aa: CASRGREKLFF

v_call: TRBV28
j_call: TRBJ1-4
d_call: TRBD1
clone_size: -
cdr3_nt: TGTGCCAGCACTCGTGCGGGACAGGGGAATGAAAAACTGTTTTTT
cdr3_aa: CASTRAGQGNEKLFF

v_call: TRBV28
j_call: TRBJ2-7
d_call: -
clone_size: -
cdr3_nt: TGTGCCAGCAGTGCAGGGGGGTTCCCCTACGAGCAGTACTTC
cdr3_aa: CASSAGGFPYEQYF

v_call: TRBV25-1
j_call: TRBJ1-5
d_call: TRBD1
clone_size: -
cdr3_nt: TGTGCCAGCAGGCAGGGGGTCGATCAGCCCCAGCATTTT
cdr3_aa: CASRQGVDQPQHF

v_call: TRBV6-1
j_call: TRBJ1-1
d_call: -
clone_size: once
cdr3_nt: TGTGCCAGTCTCGAGGTCGGAGGGAACACTGAAGCTTTCTTT
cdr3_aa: CASLEVGGNTEAFF

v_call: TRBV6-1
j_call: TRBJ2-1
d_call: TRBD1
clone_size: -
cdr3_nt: TGTGCCAGCAGGCCAGGGGGCTCCTACAATGAGCAGTTCTTC
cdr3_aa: CASRPGGSYNEQFF

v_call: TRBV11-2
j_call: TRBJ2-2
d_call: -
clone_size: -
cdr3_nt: TGTGCCAGCAGCTTACAGGGGAGCACCGGGGAGCTGTTTTTT
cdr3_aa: CASSLQGSTGELFF

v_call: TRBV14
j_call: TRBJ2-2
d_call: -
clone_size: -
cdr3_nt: TGTGCCAGCAGCCAGGACCACTACCATTGGGAGCTGTTTTTT
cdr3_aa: CASSQDHYHWELFF

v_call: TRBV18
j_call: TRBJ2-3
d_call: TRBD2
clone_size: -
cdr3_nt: TGTGCCAGCGGGAGGGGAGATACGCAGTATTTT
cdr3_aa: CASGRGDTQYF

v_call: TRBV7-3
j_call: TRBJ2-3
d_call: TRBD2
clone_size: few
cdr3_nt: TGTGCCAGCAGTCGACTAGCGGGAAGCACAGATACGCAGTATTTT
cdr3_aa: CASSRLAGSTDTQYF

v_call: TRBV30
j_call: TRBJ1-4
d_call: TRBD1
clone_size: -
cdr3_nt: TGTGCCTGGGCAACCGGGACAGGGTTTGAAAAACTGTTTTTT
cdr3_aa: CAWATGTGFEKLFF

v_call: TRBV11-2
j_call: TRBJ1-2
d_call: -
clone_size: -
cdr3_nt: TGTGCCAGCAGCAGAAATGTCGGGGACTCAGATGGCTACACCTTC
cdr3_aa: CASSRNVGDSDGYTF

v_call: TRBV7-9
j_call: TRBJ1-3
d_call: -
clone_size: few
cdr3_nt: TGTGCCAGCAGAGTGACCGGAAACACCATATATTTT
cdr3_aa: CASRVTGNTIYF

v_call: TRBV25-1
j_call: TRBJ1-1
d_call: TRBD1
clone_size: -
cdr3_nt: TGTGCCAGCAGTGAATTCAGTAGACAGGGACGCACTGAAGCTTTCTTT
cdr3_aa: CASSEFSRQGRTEAFF

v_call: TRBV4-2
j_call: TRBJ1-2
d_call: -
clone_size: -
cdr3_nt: TGTGCCAGCAGCCACGTGGCGGATAGTGGCTACACCTTC
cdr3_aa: CASSHVADSGYTF

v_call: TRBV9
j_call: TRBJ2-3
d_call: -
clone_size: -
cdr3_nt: TGTGCCAGCAGCCCCGGGTGGGGATCCACAGATACGCAGTATTTT
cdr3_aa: CASSPGWGSTDTQYF

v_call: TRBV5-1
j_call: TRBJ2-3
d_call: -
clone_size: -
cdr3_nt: TGCGCCAGCAGCTTGGCGGCCGGGACAGATACGCAGTATTTT
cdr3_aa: CASSLAAGTDTQYF